Listed below are T cell receptor beta chains from one sample, sequenced in a study of glioma-infiltrating T cells. TCRdb passed the multiplex PCR reads through MiXCR, listing each CDR3 protein once. The sample includes around 350,000 distinct CDR3 sequences, 41% of them seen just once. The sample taken for sequencing was glioma tissue, nonneoplastic brain tissue, or PBMCs (not recorded which). The receptor source for this set is a human donor with low-grade glioma or glioblastoma, undergoing nonglioma brain surgery, or in good health (not recorded which). CDR3s include the opening cysteine and the closing phenylalanine or tryptophan. Each record gives: D gene, J gene, V gene, clone size, CDR3 protein, CDR3 DNA. A D gene is named only where the DNA matches it firmly. Clone size is stated in some rows and not others, as once, few, many or a class when expanded.

>TRBD2|TRBJ2-7|TRBV7-9|-
CASSSSAGVGEQYF
TGTGCCAGCAGCTCGTCGGCGGGAGTGGGCGAGCAGTACTTC
>TRBD1|TRBJ2-3|TRBV7-2|few
CASSGQGADTQYF
TGTGCCAGCAGCGGACAGGGTGCAGATACGCAGTATTTT
>-|TRBJ2-3|TRBV20-1|-
CSPNPGERSTDTQYF
TGCAGCCCGAACCCGGGGGAACGGAGCACAGATACGCAGTATTTT
>-|TRBJ1-5|TRBV5-1|-
CASSLGFGNQPQHF
TGCGCCAGCAGCCTTGGTTTCGGCAATCAGCCCCAGCATTTT
>TRBD1|TRBJ2-1|TRBV5-1|-
CASRELTGVENEQFF
TGCGCCAGCAGGGAACTTACAGGGGTTGAGAATGAGCAGTTCTTC
>TRBD1|TRBJ2-1|TRBV24-1|few
CATSDSTGGSRNEQFF
TGTGCCACCAGTGATTCCACAGGGGGCAGCCGGAATGAGCAGTTCTTC
>-|TRBJ2-2|TRBV20-1|-
CSARQGRPYTGELFF
TGCAGTGCTAGACAGGGGCGGCCGTACACCGGGGAGCTGTTTTTT
>TRBD2|TRBJ2-3|TRBV20-1|many
CSASGTSGSTDTQYF
TGCAGTGCTAGCGGGACTAGCGGAAGCACAGATACGCAGTATTTT
>-|TRBJ2-3|TRBV10-3|few
CAISPLGEHTDTQYF
TGTGCCATCAGCCCCTTAGGGGAGCACACAGATACGCAGTATTTT
>-|TRBJ2-5|TRBV6-6|-
CASSYRSGVQETQYF
TGTGCCAGCAGTTACCGATCCGGGGTACAAGAGACCCAGTACTTC
>-|TRBJ2-5|TRBV28|-
CASSPGASETQHF
TGTGCCAGCAGCCCTGGGGCTAGCGAGACCCAGCACTTC
>TRBD2|TRBJ2-5|TRBV6-2/TRBV6-3|many
CASTRQLASETQYF
TGTGCCAGCACCCGACAACTAGCGTCGGAGACCCAGTACTTC
>-|TRBJ1-1|TRBV7-2|-
CASSLWQGHTEAFF
TGTGCCAGCAGCTTATGGCAGGGCCACACTGAAGCTTTCTTC
>TRBD2|TRBJ2-3|TRBV7-3|-
CASSLLPAGSTDTQYF
TGTGCCAGCAGCCTACTACCAGCGGGAAGCACAGATACGCAGTATTTT
>TRBD1|TRBJ1-3|TRBV19|few
CASSLRQGTGNTIYF
TGTGCCAGTAGTCTACGACAGGGGACTGGAAACACCATATATTTT